Listed here are 24 T cell receptor beta chains from one sample, sequenced in a study of blood T cell repertoires in COVID-19 (dated by TCRdb to 2020 to 2021). Library preparation was by the immunoSEQ multiplex PCR assay. TCRdb carries this immuneACCESS record with in-frame sequences only. Its versions omit some clonotypes, under half of them owing to an unresolved V gene in the studies checked, with the rest unexplained. Recorded for this sample are 350,000 to 450,000 clones; about 89% of them occurred a single time. Roughly 1.6% of the sample rests with the top ten. Material for sequencing was peripheral blood. The source is a woman aged 40-49 years with COVID-19, enrolled during active disease.

The chain combines TRBV5-8 with TRBJ1-5, with 11 bases matching TRBD1. Per the germline V gene, CDR1 is SGHTS and CDR2 is YDEGEE. With 4 bases clipped from V and 6 bases from J, the junction kept 9 bases outside the gene matches. The CDR3 runs to 16 residues. Here the CDR3 reads CASSTGDRGGGQPQHF. The CDR3 DNA is TGTGCCAGCAGCACCGGGGACAGGGGGGGAGGTCAGCCCCAGCATTTT.

The chain employs TRBV28 and TRBJ1-1; no clear D gene. With 1 base removed from V and 4 bases from J, the gap between germline ends came to 10 bases. The CDR3 loop spans 14 amino acids. Per the germline V gene, CDR1 is MDHEN and CDR2 is SYDVKM. CDR3 region: CASSLYFRGTEAFF. CDR3 coding DNA: TGTGCCAGCAGTTTATATTTTCGGGGCACTGAAGCTTTCTTT.

The chain recombines TRBV27 with TRBJ1-5, with 7 bases matching TRBD1. The junction had 8 bases not matched to a gene; V was cut back by 5 bases and J by 7 bases. The CDR3 consists of 14 residues. In germline, CDR1 is MNHEY, CDR2 SMNVEV (reference sequence). The CDR3 protein is CASSLTGSEQPQHF. The CDR3 coding sequence is TGTGCCAGCAGTCTGACAGGGTCGGAACAGCCCCAGCATTTT.

V usage is TRBV29-1 and J usage is TRBJ2-7; perhaps TRBD1 as D (5 bases). The CDR3 runs 13 residues. Germline V gives CDR1 SQVTM, CDR2 ANQGSEA. Deletions cut 0 bases from V and 3 bases from J, with 9 bases between. For the CDR3, the DNA is TGCAGCGTTGAAGAGGGGCAGGGCTACGAGCAGTACTTC. This gives the protein CSVEEGQGYEQYF.

In this sample, this clone turned up once. The chain employs TRBV4-3 and TRBJ1-2; no reliable D call. CDR1 is LGHNA, CDR2 YSLEER, per germline. The CDR3 has 13 residues. Trimming cost V 4 bases and J 3 bases, with 9 bases left between them. As DNA, the CDR3 is TGCGCCAGCAGCCGCGCCGCTGACTATGGCTACACCTTC. It specifies CASSRAADYGYTF.

The rearrangement joins TRBV30 to TRBJ1-2; possibly TRBD1 for D (6 bases). V shed 4 bases and J shed 6 bases, with 15 bases lying between them. This CDR3 has 13 residues. Per the germline V gene, CDR1 is GTSNPN and CDR2 is SVGIG (reference sequence). The CDR3, as DNA: TGTGCCTGGAAGGATTCGGGACACCATGGCTACACCTTC. This translates into CAWKDSGHHGYTF.

The chain has TRBV10-3 and TRBJ2-1, with TRBD2 matching over 11 bases. Germline loops: CDR1 ENHRY, CDR2 SYGVKD. This CDR3 spans 14 amino acids. Trimming removed 4 bases from V and 6 bases from J; junction bases left unmatched: 2. The CDR3 coding sequence is TGTGCCATCAGTGTAGCGGGAGGGCCCAATGAGCAGTTCTTC. Its protein is CAISVAGGPNEQFF.

This clone showed up just a few times. This chain connects TRBV19 to TRBJ2-2; D remains ambiguous. The CDR3 totals 12 residues. The V and J ends lost 1 base and 7 bases respectively, with 4 bases between them. Germline V lookup: CDR1 LNHDA, CDR2 SQIVND (reference sequence). In nucleotides, the CDR3 is TGTGCCAGTAGTATAGTCCGCGGGGAGCTGTTTTTT. Protein sequence: CASSIVRGELFF.

A few counts support this clone. This chain joins TRBV11-2 and TRBJ2-7; a possible D gene is TRBD1 (5 bases). Germline V gene sequence: CDR1 SGHAT, CDR2 FQNNGV. V was pared by 0 bases and J by 0 bases, with 9 bases between. The CDR3 consists of 15 residues. The CDR3 DNA reads as TGTGCCAGCAGCTTAGATTCAGGGCCCTCCTACGAGCAGTACTTC. It codes for CASSLDSGPSYEQYF.

Here the CDR3 reads CASSQVGAGNTIYF. CDR3 coding DNA: TGTGCCAGCAGCCAAGTCGGGGCTGGAAACACCATATATTTT. V and J are TRBV3-1 (or the pseudogene TRBV3-2) and TRBJ1-3; D remains unclear. There are 14 residues in the CDR3. The germline gives CDR1 LGHDT, CDR2 YNNKEL (reference sequence). V dropped 1 base and J dropped 2 bases, with 6 bases sitting between them.

The rearrangement uses TRBV2 and TRBJ2-2; 13 nucleotides match TRBD2. The germline V gene has CDR1 SNHLY and CDR2 FYNNEI. The CDR3 loop spans 15 amino acids. The J segment lost 5 bases and the V segment lost 8 bases, leaving 5 bases of the junction unmatched. CDR3 nucleotides: TGTGCCAGCGGACTAGCGGGAGTGGGTACCGGGGAGCTGTTTTTT. It translates to CASGLAGVGTGELFF.

V is TRBV28 and J is TRBJ2-7, with TRBD1 matching 7 bases. CDR1 is MDHEN, CDR2 SYDVKM, per germline. V dropped 6 bases and J dropped 4; count of bases not matched to a gene: 12. This CDR3 spans 15 amino acids. The CDR3 DNA reads TGTGCCAGCAGAACATCCGAGGGGGCTGGGTACGAGCAGTACTTC. Its protein is CASRTSEGAGYEQYF. Full variable domain (remainder filled in from reference TRBV28 and TRBJ2-7): DVKVTQSSRYLVKRTGEKVFLECVQDMDHENMFWYRQDPGLGLRLIYFSYDVKMKEKGDIPEGYSVSREKKERFSLILESASTNQTSMYLCASRTSEGAGYEQYFGPGTRLTVT.

V gene TRBV14 combines with J gene TRBJ1-1, with D perhaps matching TRBD1 (6 bases). This CDR3 contains 13 residues. The germline V gene has CDR1 SGHDN and CDR2 FVKESK. The V gene lost 3 bases and the J gene lost 5 bases, with 10 bases spanning the gap. The CDR3 nucleotides read TGTGCCAGCAGCCAGGGGGCGAGGACTGAAGCTTTCTTT. This sequence encodes CASSQGARTEAFF.

J is TRBJ2-1 and V is TRBV5-8; 8 bases match TRBD1. V gave up 3 bases and J gave up 6 bases; unmatched junction bases: 11. Germline CDR1 reads SGHTS; CDR2 reads YDEGEE. CDR3 length: 16 residues. In nucleotides, the CDR3 is TGTGCCAGCAGCTCCCGTCTCAGCCAGGGGGCCAATGAGCAGTTCTTC. Translated: CASSSRLSQGANEQFF.

The CDR3 nucleotides are TGTGCCAGCAGCCCACCTCGGACTAGCGGGGGCCTTGCGCAAGAGACCCAGTACTTC. This translates into CASSPPRTSGGLAQETQYF. This rearrangement joins TRBV28 to TRBJ2-5; TRBD2 agrees at 13 bases. The CDR3 loop spans 19 amino acids. Trimming cost V 6 bases and J 2 bases; bases outside gene matches: 15. Germline CDR1 is MDHEN and CDR2 is SYDVKM.

J is TRBJ2-7 and V is TRBV27; no clear D gene. In germline, CDR1 is MNHEY, CDR2 SMNVEV (reference sequence). Trimming pared 6 bases from V and 2 bases from J, leaving 11 bases between. The CDR3 is 13 amino acids. DNA of the CDR3: TGTGCCAGCAGCCCATATCCGGCCTACGAGCAGTACTTC. Protein sequence: CASSPYPAYEQYF.

V usage is TRBV9 and J usage is TRBJ2-1; 7 nucleotides match TRBD1. With V trimmed by 0 bases and J by 8 bases, 11 bases remained unmatched. There are 16 residues in the CDR3. Germline-derived CDR1 and CDR2 are SGDLS and YYNGEE. CDR3 region: CASSVALPGQSDEQFF. The CDR3 DNA follows: TGTGCCAGCAGCGTAGCGCTCCCGGGACAGTCTGATGAGCAGTTCTTC.

The gene calls are TRBV6-5 and TRBJ2-1, with D perhaps TRBD1 (6 bases). Germline CDR1 and CDR2: MNHEY and SVGAGI. This CDR3 spans 13 amino acids. The V end was cut by 6 bases, the J end by 15 bases, with 21 bases between. CDR3 residues: CASSPTNREKRFF. In DNA, the CDR3 is TGTGCCAGCAGCCCAACTAACAGGGAGAAGCGGTTCTTC.

The V gene is TRBV4-3, the J gene TRBJ1-4; 8 bases map to TRBD1. The J segment lost 3 bases and the V segment lost 3 bases, leaving 3 bases of the junction unmatched. The CDR3 runs to 15 residues. Germline V gene sequence: CDR1 LGHNA, CDR2 YSLEER. As DNA, the CDR3 is TGCGCCAGCAGCCATCCGGACAGGGCTAATGAAAAACTGTTTTTT. Amino acid sequence: CASSHPDRANEKLFF.

V is TRBV28 and J is TRBJ1-2; D gene unclear. Germline CDR1 reads MDHEN; CDR2 reads SYDVKM. This CDR3 has 14 amino acids. Trimming shortened V by 1 base and J by 4 bases, and 10 bases separated the two germline ends. Here the CDR3 reads CASSLSQVGYGYTF. CDR3 DNA sequence: TGTGCCAGCAGTTTATCGCAGGTCGGCTATGGCTACACCTTC.

The chain is built from TRBV18 and TRBJ2-3; 9 bases align to TRBD2. After removal of 0 bases from V and 4 bases from J, the junction contained 5 bases not matched to a gene. The germline V gene encodes CDR1 KGHSH and CDR2 LQKENI. The CDR3 is 16 residues long. The CDR3, as DNA: TGTGCCAGCTCACCACCTAACCTAGCGGGATCAGATACGCAGTATTTT. Amino acids: CASSPPNLAGSDTQYF.

J is TRBJ1-2 and V is TRBV6-5, with TRBD1 identical over 7 bases. The V gene's germline CDR1 is MNHEY and CDR2 SVGAGI. J lost 5 bases, V lost 3 bases, and 6 bases had no gene match. The CDR3 loop spans 14 amino acids. The chain's CDR3 is CASSYYRGSYGYTF. CDR3 sequence (DNA): TGTGCCAGCAGTTATTACAGGGGCTCATATGGCTACACCTTC.

V gene TRBV5-5 combines with J gene TRBJ1-1; D ambiguous. This CDR3 region has 15 residues. Germline V gives CDR1 SGHKS, CDR2 YYEKEE (reference sequence). V lost 1 base to trimming and J lost 5 bases, with 15 bases between them. CDR3 coding DNA: TGTGCCAGCAGCTTGACGGCGGGCTCCACGACTGAAGCTTTCTTT. Encoded protein: CASSLTAGSTTEAFF.

This sequence joins TRBV25-1 and TRBJ1-6; TRBD1 might be the D (6 bases). The CDR3 spans 14 residues. Germline V gives CDR1 MGHDK, CDR2 SYGVNS. V was cut by 6 bases and J by 6 bases, with 12 bases left in between. CDR3 DNA sequence: TGTGCCAGCAGACATACAGGGATTAATTCACCCCTCCACTTT. It translates to CASRHTGINSPLHF.